Below, 5 T cell receptor beta chains from the same sample are listed, as sequenced in a study of cytomegalovirus exposure and HLA in healthy donors. Primers included in the PCR were 60 Vbeta and 13 Jbeta primers. Sequencing was performed with immunoSEQ multiplex PCR; in TCRdb, only in-frame clones are kept and a portion is missing. Its listing shows about 170,000 clones. Material for sequencing was PBMCs. These receptor sequences come from a woman under 30 in good health and CMV-seropositive.

The chain recombines TRBV7-2 with TRBJ1-2; D is possibly TRBD1 (5 bases). The V and J ends lost 4 bases and 0 bases respectively, with 6 bases between them. The CDR3 length is 13 residues. The germline V gene encodes CDR1 SGHTA and CDR2 FQGNSA. CDR3 nucleotide sequence: TGTGCCAGCAGCTGGGGGGCTAACTATGGCTACACCTTC. Its translation: CASSWGANYGYTF.

The rearrangement uses TRBV5-4 and TRBJ2-1, with 7 nucleotides matching TRBD1. Trimming removed 0 bases from V and 9 bases from J; junction bases left unmatched: 6. The CDR3 has 14 amino acids. CDR1 is SGHNT and CDR2 is YYREEE in the germline V gene (reference sequence). CDR3 sequence: CASSLVGSGGEQFF. In DNA, the CDR3 is TGTGCCAGCAGCTTGGTGGGGTCAGGGGGTGAGCAGTTCTTC.

This chain joins TRBV11-2 and TRBJ2-7; 8 bases line up with TRBD1. This CDR3 is 15 amino acids long. V shed 5 bases and J 0 bases; nucleotides not matched to a gene: 6. In germline, CDR1 is SGHAT, CDR2 FQNNGV. The CDR3 loop reads CASSPGQVNSYEQYF. The DNA of the CDR3 is TGTGCCAGCAGCCCGGGACAGGTAAACTCCTACGAGCAGTACTTC.

The chain employs TRBV5-4 and TRBJ2-1; 7 nucleotides match TRBD2. Germline-derived CDR1 and CDR2 are SGHNT and YYREEE (reference sequence). There are 14 residues in the CDR3. V was clipped by 0 bases and J by 7 bases; unmatched bases: 4. The CDR3 DNA follows: TGTGCCAGCAGCTTGGGGACTAGTTTAAATGAGCAGTTCTTC. As protein: CASSLGTSLNEQFF.

V usage is TRBV30 and J usage is TRBJ1-1, with TRBD1 as a possible D gene (5 bases). Germline-derived CDR1 and CDR2 are GTSNPN and SVGIG (reference sequence). This CDR3 comprises 11 residues. V was shortened by 6 bases and J by 1 base, with 6 bases between the two germline ends. Here the CDR3 DNA reads TGTGCCTGCCAGGGGAACACTGAAGCTTTCTTT. This encodes CACQGNTEAFF.